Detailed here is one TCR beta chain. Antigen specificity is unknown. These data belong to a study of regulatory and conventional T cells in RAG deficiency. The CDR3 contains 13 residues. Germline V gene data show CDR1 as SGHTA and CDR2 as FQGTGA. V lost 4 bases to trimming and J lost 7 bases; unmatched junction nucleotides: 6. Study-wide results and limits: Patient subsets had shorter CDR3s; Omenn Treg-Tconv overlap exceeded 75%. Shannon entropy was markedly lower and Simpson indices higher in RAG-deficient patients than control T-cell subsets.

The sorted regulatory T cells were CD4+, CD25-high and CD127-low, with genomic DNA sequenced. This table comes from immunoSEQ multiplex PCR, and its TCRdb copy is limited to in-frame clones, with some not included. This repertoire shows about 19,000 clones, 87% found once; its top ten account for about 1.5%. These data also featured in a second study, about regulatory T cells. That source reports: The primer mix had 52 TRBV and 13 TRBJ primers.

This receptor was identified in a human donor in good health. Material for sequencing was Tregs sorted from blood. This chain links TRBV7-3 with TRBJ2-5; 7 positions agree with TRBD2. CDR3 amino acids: CASSSERDGTQYF. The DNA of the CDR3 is TGTGCCAGCAGCTCCGAGCGGGATGGGACCCAGTACTTC.